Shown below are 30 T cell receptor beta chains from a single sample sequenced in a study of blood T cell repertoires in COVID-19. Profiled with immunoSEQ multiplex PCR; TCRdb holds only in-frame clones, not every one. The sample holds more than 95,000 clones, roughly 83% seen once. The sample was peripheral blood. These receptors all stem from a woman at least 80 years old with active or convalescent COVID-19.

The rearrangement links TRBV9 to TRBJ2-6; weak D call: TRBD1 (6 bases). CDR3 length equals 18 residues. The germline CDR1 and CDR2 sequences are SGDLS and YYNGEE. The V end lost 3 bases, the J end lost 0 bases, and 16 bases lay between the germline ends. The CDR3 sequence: CASSAPRGLSSGANVLTF. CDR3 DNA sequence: TGTGCCAGCAGCGCGCCCAGGGGCCTGAGCTCTGGGGCCAACGTCCTGACTTTC.

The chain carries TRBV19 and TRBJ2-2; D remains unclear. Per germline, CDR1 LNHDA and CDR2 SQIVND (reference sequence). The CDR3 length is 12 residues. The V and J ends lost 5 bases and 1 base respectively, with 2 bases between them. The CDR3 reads CASSLNTGELFF. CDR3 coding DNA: TGTGCCAGTAGTCTGAACACCGGGGAGCTGTTTTTT.

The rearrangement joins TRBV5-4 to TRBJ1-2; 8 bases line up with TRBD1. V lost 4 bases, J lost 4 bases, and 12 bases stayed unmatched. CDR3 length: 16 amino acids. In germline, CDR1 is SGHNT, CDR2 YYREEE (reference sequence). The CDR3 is CASSQQVQGAAYGYTF. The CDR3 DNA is TGTGCCAGCAGCCAACAGGTGCAGGGGGCCGCCTATGGCTACACCTTC.

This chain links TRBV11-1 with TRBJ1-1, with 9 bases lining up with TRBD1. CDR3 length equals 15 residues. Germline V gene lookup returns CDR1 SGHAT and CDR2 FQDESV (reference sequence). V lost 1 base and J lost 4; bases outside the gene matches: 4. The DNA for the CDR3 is TGTGCCAGCAGCTTAGAGGACAGGGGTCCCACTGAAGCTTTCTTT. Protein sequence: CASSLEDRGPTEAFF.

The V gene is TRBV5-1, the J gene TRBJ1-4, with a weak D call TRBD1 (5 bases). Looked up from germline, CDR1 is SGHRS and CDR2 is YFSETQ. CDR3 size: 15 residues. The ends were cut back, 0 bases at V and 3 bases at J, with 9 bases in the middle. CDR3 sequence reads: CASSLGQSSNEKLFF. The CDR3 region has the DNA TGCGCCAGCAGCTTGGGACAGAGCTCTAATGAAAAACTGTTTTTT.

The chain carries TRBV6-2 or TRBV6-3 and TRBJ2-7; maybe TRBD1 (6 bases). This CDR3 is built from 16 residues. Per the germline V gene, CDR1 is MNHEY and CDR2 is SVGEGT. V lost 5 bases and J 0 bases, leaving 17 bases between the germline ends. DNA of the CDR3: TGTGCCAGCAGTAAGGGGGATAAATCGTCCTCCTACGAGCAGTACTTC. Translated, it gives CASSKGDKSSSYEQYF.

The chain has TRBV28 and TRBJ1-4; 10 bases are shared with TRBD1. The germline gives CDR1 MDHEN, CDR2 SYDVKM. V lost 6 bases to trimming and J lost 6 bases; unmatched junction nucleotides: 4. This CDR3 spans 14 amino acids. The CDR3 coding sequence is TGTGCCAGCAGCGTGACAGGGGGCTATGAAAAACTGTTTTTT. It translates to CASSVTGGYEKLFF.

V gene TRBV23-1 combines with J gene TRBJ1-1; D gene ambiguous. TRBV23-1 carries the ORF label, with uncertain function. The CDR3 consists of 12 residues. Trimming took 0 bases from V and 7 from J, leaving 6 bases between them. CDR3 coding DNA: TGCGCCAGCAGTCAATCATCCTATGAAGCTTTCTTT. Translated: CASSQSSYEAFF.

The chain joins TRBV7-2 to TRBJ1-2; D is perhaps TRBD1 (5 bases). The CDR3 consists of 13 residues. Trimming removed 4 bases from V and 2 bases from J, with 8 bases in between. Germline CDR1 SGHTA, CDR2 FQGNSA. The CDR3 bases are TGTGCCAGCAGCTGGAGGGACAACTATGGCTACACCTTC. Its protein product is CASSWRDNYGYTF.

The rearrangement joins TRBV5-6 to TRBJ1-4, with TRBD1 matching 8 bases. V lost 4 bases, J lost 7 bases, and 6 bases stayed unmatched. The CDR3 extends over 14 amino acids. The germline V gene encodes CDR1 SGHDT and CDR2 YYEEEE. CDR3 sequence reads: CASSQGARGEKLFF. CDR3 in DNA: TGTGCCAGCAGCCAGGGGGCGCGAGGTGAAAAACTGTTTTTT.

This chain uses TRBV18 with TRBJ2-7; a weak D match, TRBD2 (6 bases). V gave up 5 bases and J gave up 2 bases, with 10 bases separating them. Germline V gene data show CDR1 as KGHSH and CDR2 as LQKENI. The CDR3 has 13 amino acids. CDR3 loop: CASSMEGPYEQYF. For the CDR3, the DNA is TGTGCCAGCTCAATGGAGGGGCCCTACGAGCAGTACTTC. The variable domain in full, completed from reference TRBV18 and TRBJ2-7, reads NAGVMQNPRHLVRRRGQEARLRCSPMKGHSHVYWYRQLPEEGLKFMVYLQKENIIDESGMPKERFSAEFPKEGPSILRIQQVVRGDSAAYFCASSMEGPYEQYFGPGTRLTVT.

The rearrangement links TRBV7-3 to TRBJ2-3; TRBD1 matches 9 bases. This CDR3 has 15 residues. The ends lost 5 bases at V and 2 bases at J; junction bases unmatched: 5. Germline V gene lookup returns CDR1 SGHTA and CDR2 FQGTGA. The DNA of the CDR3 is TGTGCCAGCAGCGCCGGGACAGGGCTCACAGATACGCAGTATTTT. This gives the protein CASSAGTGLTDTQYF.

CDR3 residues: CASILGGSSQPQHF. The DNA for the CDR3 is TGTGCCAGCATCTTAGGAGGGTCGTCTCAGCCCCAGCATTTT. The J gene is TRBJ1-5, the V gene TRBV27; no definite D call. Germline loops: CDR1 MNHEY, CDR2 SMNVEV (reference sequence). CDR3 size: 14 residues. Trimming removed 7 bases at V and 6 bases at J, with 16 bases between.

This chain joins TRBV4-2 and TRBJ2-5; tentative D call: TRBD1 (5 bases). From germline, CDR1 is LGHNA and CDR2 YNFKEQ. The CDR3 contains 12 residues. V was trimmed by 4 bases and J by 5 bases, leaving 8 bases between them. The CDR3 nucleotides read TGTGCCAGCAGCCTCTGGGGCGAGACCCAGTACTTC. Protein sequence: CASSLWGETQYF.

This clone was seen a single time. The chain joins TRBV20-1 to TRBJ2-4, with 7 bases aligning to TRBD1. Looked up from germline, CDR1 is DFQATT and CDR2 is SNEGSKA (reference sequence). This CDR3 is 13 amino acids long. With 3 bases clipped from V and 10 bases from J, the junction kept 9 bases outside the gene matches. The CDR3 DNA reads TGCAGTGCTAGTACCGGGACAGCGCGAATTCAGTACTTC. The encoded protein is CSASTGTARIQYF.

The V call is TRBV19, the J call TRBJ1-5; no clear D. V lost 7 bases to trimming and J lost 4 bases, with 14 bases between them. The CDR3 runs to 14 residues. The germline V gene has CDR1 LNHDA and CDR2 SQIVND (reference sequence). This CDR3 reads CASTTGKKNQPQHF. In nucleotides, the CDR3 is TGTGCCAGTACGACCGGGAAGAAGAATCAGCCCCAGCATTTT.

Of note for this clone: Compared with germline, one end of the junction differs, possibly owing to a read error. The DNA for the CDR3 is TGTGCCAGCGCGCCCCGGACAGGGGCGCTGTTTTTT. The encoded protein is CASAPRTGALFF. This chain uses TRBV27 with TRBJ2-2; 9 bases line up with TRBD1. The CDR3 runs 12 residues. CDR1 is MNHEY and CDR2 is SMNVEV in the germline V gene (reference sequence).

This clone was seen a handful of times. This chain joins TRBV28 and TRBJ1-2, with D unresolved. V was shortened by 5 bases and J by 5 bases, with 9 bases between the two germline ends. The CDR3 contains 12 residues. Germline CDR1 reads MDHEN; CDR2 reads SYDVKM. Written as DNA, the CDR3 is TGTGCCAGCAGTAACCCGGGTTATGGCTACACCTTC. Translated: CASSNPGYGYTF.

In DNA form, the CDR3 reads TGTGCCAGCAGCTTTCTAGCGGGGATAAACACCGGGGAGCTGTTTTTT. This codes for CASSFLAGINTGELFF. V usage is TRBV5-5 and J usage is TRBJ2-2; TRBD2 agrees at 9 bases. Germline V gene sequence: CDR1 SGHKS, CDR2 YYEKEE (reference sequence). The trim removed 2 bases at V and 2 bases at J, leaving 4 bases unmatched. There are 16 residues in the CDR3.

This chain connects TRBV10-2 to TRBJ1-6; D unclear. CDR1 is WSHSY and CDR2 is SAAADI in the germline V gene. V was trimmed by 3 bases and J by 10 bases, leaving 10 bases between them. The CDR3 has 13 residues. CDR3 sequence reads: CASSDSVYSPLHF. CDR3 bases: TGCGCCAGCAGTGACAGTGTGTACTCACCCCTCCACTTT.

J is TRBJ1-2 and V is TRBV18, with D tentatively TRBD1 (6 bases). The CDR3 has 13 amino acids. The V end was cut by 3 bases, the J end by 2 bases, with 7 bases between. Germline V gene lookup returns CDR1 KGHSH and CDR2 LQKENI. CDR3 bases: TGTGCCAGCTCACCCACAGGGAACTATGGCTACACCTTC. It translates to CASSPTGNYGYTF.

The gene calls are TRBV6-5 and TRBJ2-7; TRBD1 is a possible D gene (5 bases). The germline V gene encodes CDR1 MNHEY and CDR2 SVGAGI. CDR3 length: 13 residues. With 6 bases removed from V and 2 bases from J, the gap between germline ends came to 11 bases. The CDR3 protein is CASSPRVTYEQYF. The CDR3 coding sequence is TGTGCCAGCAGCCCCAGGGTTACCTACGAGCAGTACTTC.

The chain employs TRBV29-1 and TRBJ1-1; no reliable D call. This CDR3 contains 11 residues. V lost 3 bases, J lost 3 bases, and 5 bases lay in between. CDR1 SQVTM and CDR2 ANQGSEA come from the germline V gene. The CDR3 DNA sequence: TGCAGCGTTGAGGAGTACACTGAAGCTTTCTTT. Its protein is CSVEEYTEAFF.

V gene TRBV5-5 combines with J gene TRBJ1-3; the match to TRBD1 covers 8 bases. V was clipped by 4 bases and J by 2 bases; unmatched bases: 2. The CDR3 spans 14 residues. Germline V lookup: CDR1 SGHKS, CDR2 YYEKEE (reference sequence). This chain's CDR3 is CASSQTGAGNTIYF. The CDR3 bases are TGTGCCAGCAGCCAGACAGGGGCTGGAAACACCATATATTTT.

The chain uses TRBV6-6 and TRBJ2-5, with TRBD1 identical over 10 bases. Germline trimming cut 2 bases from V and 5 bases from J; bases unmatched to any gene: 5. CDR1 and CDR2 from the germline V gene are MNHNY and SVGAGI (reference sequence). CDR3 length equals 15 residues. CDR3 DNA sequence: TGTGCCAGCAGTTACCCTAGACAGGGGGCGGAGACCCAGTACTTC. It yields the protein CASSYPRQGAETQYF.

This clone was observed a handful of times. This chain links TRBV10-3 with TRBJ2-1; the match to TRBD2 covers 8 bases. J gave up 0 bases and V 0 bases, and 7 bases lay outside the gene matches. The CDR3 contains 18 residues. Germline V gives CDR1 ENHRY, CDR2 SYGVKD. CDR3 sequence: CAISESFTGGSSYNEQFF. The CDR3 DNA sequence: TGTGCCATCAGTGAGTCGTTTACGGGAGGGAGCTCCTACAATGAGCAGTTCTTC.

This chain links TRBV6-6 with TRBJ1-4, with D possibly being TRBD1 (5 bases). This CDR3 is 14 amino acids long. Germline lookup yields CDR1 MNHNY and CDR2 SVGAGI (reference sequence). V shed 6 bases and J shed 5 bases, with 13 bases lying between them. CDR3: CASSQDSNNEKLFF. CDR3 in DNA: TGTGCCAGCAGCCAAGACAGCAACAATGAAAAACTGTTTTTT.

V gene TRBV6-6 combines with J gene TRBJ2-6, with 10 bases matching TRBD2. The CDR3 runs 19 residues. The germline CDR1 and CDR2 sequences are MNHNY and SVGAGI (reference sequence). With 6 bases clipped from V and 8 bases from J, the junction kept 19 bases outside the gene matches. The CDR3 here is CASRRSASGGPPRSNVLTF. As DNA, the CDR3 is TGTGCCAGCAGGCGATCGGCTAGCGGGGGCCCTCCTAGGTCCAACGTCCTGACTTTC.

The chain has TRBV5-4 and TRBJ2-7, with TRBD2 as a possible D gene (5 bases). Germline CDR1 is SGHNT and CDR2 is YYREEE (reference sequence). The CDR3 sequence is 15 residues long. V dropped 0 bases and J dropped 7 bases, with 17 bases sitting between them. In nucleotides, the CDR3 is TGTGCCAGCAGCTTGGCCAAACAGTTGACGGGGGAGCAGTACTTC. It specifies CASSLAKQLTGEQYF.

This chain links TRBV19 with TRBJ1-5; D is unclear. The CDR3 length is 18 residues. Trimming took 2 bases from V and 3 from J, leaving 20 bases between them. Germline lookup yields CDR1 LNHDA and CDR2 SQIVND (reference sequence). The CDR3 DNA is TGTGCCAGTAGTATAATAACTCGAGGTCGGCTGAACAATCAGCCCCAGCATTTT. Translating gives CASSIITRGRLNNQPQHF.